The 32 T cell receptor beta chains below all came from one sample that was sequenced in a study of cytomegalovirus exposure and HLA in healthy donors. In the PCR, 60 Vbeta and 13 Jbeta primers were used. Assay used: immunoSEQ multiplex PCR; TCRdb lists only in-frame clones, some missing. The repertoire holds 150,000 to 250,000 clones, with about four fifths as singletons. The specimen sequenced was PBMCs. The receptor set was obtained from a girl aged 5 to 17 in good health and CMV-seropositive.

This clone appeared a single time. This rearrangement joins TRBV7-8 to TRBJ2-1; TRBD2 aligns across 7 bases. The V gene's germline CDR1 is SGHVS and CDR2 FQNEAQ. The trim removed 8 bases at V and 4 bases at J, leaving 11 bases unmatched. This CDR3 region has 15 residues. The CDR3 DNA reads as TGTGCCAGCTGCCAGACTCCGGGGGGATACAATGAGCAGTTCTTC. It encodes CASCQTPGGYNEQFF.

This clone was detected a few times. The chain is built from TRBV14 and TRBJ2-5; TRBD2 matches 11 bases. With V trimmed by 0 bases and J by 4 bases, 4 bases remained unmatched. The CDR3 runs to 16 residues. Germline values: CDR1 SGHDN, CDR2 FVKESK. The CDR3 protein is CASSQDELAGAETQYF. Written as DNA, the CDR3 is TGTGCCAGCAGCCAAGATGAACTAGCGGGGGCAGAGACCCAGTACTTC.

The gene calls are TRBV5-5 and TRBJ2-5; TRBD1 agrees at 10 bases. This CDR3 has 15 amino acids. Trimming at V came to 0 bases and at J to 2 bases, leaving 1 base not matched to a gene. Germline V CDR1 and CDR2: SGHKS, YYEKEE (reference sequence). The CDR3 bases are TGTGCCAGCAGCTTGGAGGACAGGGGGCAAGAGACCCAGTACTTC. Its translation is CASSLEDRGQETQYF.

The genes are TRBV19 and TRBJ2-7; maybe TRBD2 (6 bases). CDR1 and CDR2 from the germline V gene are LNHDA and SQIVND (reference sequence). The CDR3 has 11 amino acids. The V gene lost 3 bases and the J gene lost 6 bases, with 6 bases spanning the gap. In DNA form, the CDR3 reads TGTGCCAGTAGTATGGGACTCGAGCAGTACTTC. Translation gives CASSMGLEQYF. The variable domain in full, completed from reference TRBV19 and TRBJ2-7, reads DGGITQSPKYLFRKEGQNVTLSCEQNLNHDAMYWYRQDPGQGLRLIYYSQIVNDFQKGDIAEGYSVSREKKESFPLTVTSAQKNPTAFYLCASSMGLEQYFGPGTRLTVT.

The chain employs TRBV10-3 and TRBJ2-7; D is perhaps TRBD2 (5 bases). The germline CDR1 and CDR2 sequences are ENHRY and SYGVKD. The CDR3 is made up of 12 amino acids. Deletions cut 3 bases from V and 4 bases from J, with 7 bases between. In DNA, the CDR3 is TGTGCCATCAGTGAAGGAGGATACGAGCAGTACTTC. Translated, it gives CAISEGGYEQYF.

The chain couples TRBV6-4 to TRBJ2-1, with 13 bases matching TRBD2. From germline, CDR1 is MRHNA and CDR2 SNTAGT. The CDR3 contains 16 residues. V trimming: 0 bases; J trimming: 5 bases; junction bases outside the gene matches: 1. CDR3 sequence (DNA): TGTGCCAGCAGTGACTCGACTAGCGGGGGGAACAATGAGCAGTTCTTC. It codes for CASSDSTSGGNNEQFF.

CDR3 loop: CASSLGGQPQHF. The CDR3 nucleotides read TGTGCCAGCAGCTTAGGCGGACAGCCCCAGCATTTT. The chain employs TRBV11-3 and TRBJ1-5; D remains unclear. The CDR3 covers 12 residues. Between the trimmed V and J ends, which lost 1 base and 7 bases, there was a span of 5 bases. CDR1 and CDR2 from the germline V gene are SGHNT and YENEEA.

The chain combines TRBV7-7 with TRBJ2-2; D is unclear. Trimming took 1 base from V and 3 from J, leaving 9 bases between them. The CDR3 contains 15 residues. In germline, CDR1 is SSHAT, CDR2 FNYEAQ (reference sequence). The CDR3 sequence is CASSLGQTDTGELFF. The CDR3 coding sequence is TGTGCCAGCAGCTTAGGGCAAACCGACACCGGGGAGCTGTTTTTT.

The chain is built from TRBV6-5 and TRBJ1-5, with a possible D match to TRBD1 (5 bases). Germline assignment: CDR1 MNHEY and CDR2 SVGAGI. Between the trimmed V and J ends, which lost 2 bases and 4 bases, there was a span of 6 bases. The CDR3 has 13 residues. For the CDR3, the DNA is TGTGCCAGCAGTTACGGGGCTAATCAGCCCCAGCATTTT. Translated: CASSYGANQPQHF.

The rearrangement uses TRBV27 and TRBJ2-7; the D gene is possibly TRBD2 (6 bases). V dropped 5 bases and J dropped 11 bases, with 13 bases sitting between them. Germline V CDR1 and CDR2: MNHEY, SMNVEV (reference sequence). The CDR3 covers 11 residues. The CDR3 protein is CASSRGTEEYF. As DNA, the CDR3 is TGTGCCAGCAGTAGAGGGACTGAGGAGTACTTC.

The V and J genes are TRBV9 and TRBJ2-7, with a weak D call TRBD2 (6 bases). This CDR3 contains 14 residues. Trimming removed 3 bases at V and 3 bases at J, with 13 bases between. Germline V gene data show CDR1 as SGDLS and CDR2 as YYNGEE. CDR3 nucleotide sequence: TGTGCCAGCAGCGCGGGGGACCTAAACTACGAGCAGTACTTC. Translation: CASSAGDLNYEQYF.

V and J are TRBV30 and TRBJ1-4; D is possibly TRBD1 (5 bases). The CDR3 spans 10 residues. The germline V gene encodes CDR1 GTSNPN and CDR2 SVGIG (reference sequence). The CDR3 sequence: CALGPEKLFF. CDR3 bases: TGTGCTCTGGGGCCGGAAAAACTGTTTTTT.

This clone showed up just once. CDR3 sequence reads: CAILAGVSSYEQYF. The CDR3 DNA sequence: TGTGCCATCCTCGCGGGGGTTAGCTCCTACGAGCAGTACTTC. The chain uses TRBV10-3 and TRBJ2-7; 7 nucleotides align to TRBD2. V shed 8 bases, J shed 0 bases, and the junction held 7 bases outside the gene matches. The CDR3 runs to 14 residues. Germline-derived CDR1 and CDR2 are ENHRY and SYGVKD.

This chain joins TRBV19 and TRBJ1-1; D is ambiguous. CDR1 and CDR2 from the germline V gene are LNHDA and SQIVND (reference sequence). The CDR3 runs 13 residues. V lost 5 bases and J 4 bases, leaving 11 bases between the germline ends. In nucleotides, the CDR3 is TGTGCCAGTAGTTCGATCGGGGTCACTGAAGCTTTCTTT. Amino acids: CASSSIGVTEAFF.

CDR3 DNA sequence: TGTGCCAGCCGATCGTCCGGGACTCCCCTATATGGCTACACCTTC. This sequence encodes CASRSSGTPLYGYTF. This chain links TRBV6-5 with TRBJ1-2, with a tentative D call TRBD1 (5 bases). CDR1 is MNHEY and CDR2 is SVGAGI in the germline V gene. There are 15 residues in the CDR3. V lost 8 bases and J 5 bases, leaving 21 bases between the germline ends.

The chain employs TRBV29-1 and TRBJ2-5; 8 bases align to TRBD1. The germline CDR1 and CDR2 sequences are SQVTM and ANQGSEA. The CDR3 length is 14 residues. The trim removed 7 bases at V and 3 bases at J, leaving 10 bases unmatched. The CDR3 sequence is CSGTGQGLEETQYF. The CDR3 nucleotides read TGCAGCGGTACAGGACAGGGATTGGAAGAGACCCAGTACTTC.

The chain joins TRBV7-2 to TRBJ2-7; the match to TRBD1 covers 9 bases. Germline V gives CDR1 SGHTA, CDR2 FQGNSA. The CDR3 has 15 residues. Trimming at V came to 6 bases and at J to 2 bases, leaving 8 bases not matched to a gene. CDR3 amino acids: CASRSGTGFPYEQYF. The CDR3 DNA reads as TGTGCCAGCAGAAGCGGGACAGGGTTCCCCTACGAGCAGTACTTC. The entire variable domain, with the rest obtained from reference TRBV7-2 and TRBJ2-7, is as follows: GAGVSQSPSNKVTEKGKDVELRCDPISGHTALYWYRQSLGQGLEFLIYFQGNSAPDKSGLPSDRFSAERTGGSVSTLTIQRTQQEDSAVYLCASRSGTGFPYEQYFGPGTRLTVT.

This chain uses TRBV5-4 with TRBJ2-1; a possible D gene is TRBD2 (5 bases). The CDR3 runs to 13 residues. CDR1 SGHNT and CDR2 YYREEE come from the germline V gene (reference sequence). Trimming took 4 bases from V and 6 from J, leaving 11 bases between them. DNA for the CDR3: TGTGCCAGCAGCGGAGAGGGTTCCAATGAGCAGTTCTTC. Its translation is CASSGEGSNEQFF.

The chain joins TRBV12-5 to TRBJ1-1; D possibly corresponds to TRBD1 (5 bases). Germline assignment: CDR1 LGHNT and CDR2 FRNRAP. The CDR3 extends over 13 amino acids. Trimming pared 1 base from V and 3 bases from J, leaving 6 bases between. The DNA for the CDR3 is TGTGCTAGTGGTTTGGGACAGTACACTGAAGCTTTCTTT. This translates into CASGLGQYTEAFF.

Notes on this clone: Relative to the germline gene, one junction end is altered; a read error may explain this. This chain uses TRBV7-9 with TRBJ1-2; 10 nucleotides align to TRBD1. Looked up from germline, CDR1 is SEHNR and CDR2 is FQNEAQ (reference sequence). This CDR3 comprises 16 residues. The chain's CDR3 is CSSSLADRGSTYGYTF. CDR3 coding DNA: TGTTCCAGCAGCTTAGCGGACAGGGGGTCGACCTATGGCTACACCTTC. Full variable domain (remainder filled in from reference TRBV7-9 and TRBJ1-2): DTGVSQNPRHKITKRGQNVTFRCDPISEHNRLYWYRQTLGQGPEFLTYFQNEAQLEKSRLLSDRFSAERPKGSFSTLEIQRTEQGDSAMYLCSSSLADRGSTYGYTFGSGTRLTVV.

This clone appeared once. J is TRBJ1-1 and V is TRBV25-1; tentatively, D is TRBD1 (6 bases). Trimming removed 8 bases at V and 3 bases at J, with 13 bases between. The CDR3 runs 13 residues. The germline gives CDR1 MGHDK, CDR2 SYGVNS. The DNA of the CDR3 is TGTGCCAGCGGCAACAGGGTGGACACTGAAGCTTTCTTT. Amino acid sequence: CASGNRVDTEAFF. The full variable domain, completed using reference TRBV25-1 and TRBJ1-1, is EADIYQTPRYLVIGTGKKITLECSQTMGHDKMYWYQQDPGMELHLIHYSYGVNSTEKGDLSSESTVSRIRTEHFPLTLESARPSHTSQYLCASGNRVDTEAFFGQGTRLTVV.

This clone was seen only a few times. This chain joins TRBV27 and TRBJ2-7, with TRBD1 matching over 7 bases. The V gene end was trimmed by 6 bases and the J gene end by 3 bases; junction bases not matched to a gene: 5. The CDR3 extends over 13 amino acids. CDR1 and CDR2 from the germline V gene are MNHEY and SMNVEV (reference sequence). The CDR3 loop is CASRQGLFYEQYF. The CDR3 DNA reads TGTGCCAGCAGACAGGGGTTATTCTACGAGCAGTACTTC.

V gene TRBV27 combines with J gene TRBJ2-6, with TRBD1 matching over 10 bases. Germline V gives CDR1 MNHEY, CDR2 SMNVEV (reference sequence). Germline trimming cut 3 bases from V and 4 bases from J; bases unmatched to any gene: 3. The CDR3 extends over 16 amino acids. CDR3 sequence (DNA): TGTGCCAGCAGTTTCTGGACAGGGGGAGGGGCCAACGTCCTGACTTTC. Translation: CASSFWTGGGANVLTF.

This clone is a singleton in its sample. The V gene is TRBV4-2, the J gene TRBJ1-2; TRBD1 aligns across 7 bases. Germline V lookup: CDR1 LGHNA, CDR2 YNFKEQ. The CDR3 has 14 residues. V lost 3 bases and J lost 3; bases outside the gene matches: 4. CDR3 loop: CASSQSGTDYGYTF. Here the CDR3 DNA reads TGTGCCAGCAGCCAGTCCGGGACAGACTATGGCTACACCTTC.

This clone has a single count. This chain joins TRBV23-1 and TRBJ2-3, with a weak D call TRBD2 (6 bases). TRBV23-1 is flagged as an ORF with uncertain function. V gave up 0 bases and J gave up 0 bases, with 13 bases separating them. This CDR3 has 17 residues. The CDR3 is CASSQSGGGPSTDTQYF. The CDR3 nucleotides are TGCGCCAGCAGTCAATCGGGGGGAGGCCCTAGCACAGATACGCAGTATTTT.

CDR3 region: CASSLGFGGGDSPLHF. The CDR3 region has the DNA TGCGCCAGCAGCCTGGGTTTCGGGGGTGGAGATTCACCCCTCCACTTT. J is TRBJ1-6 and V is TRBV5-1, with a tentative D call TRBD1 (5 bases). Germline assignment: CDR1 SGHRS and CDR2 YFSETQ. The CDR3 is made up of 16 amino acids. Trimming cost V 4 bases and J 8 bases, with 19 bases left between them.

The rearrangement uses TRBV11-2 and TRBJ2-1; the match to TRBD2 covers 7 bases. CDR1 is SGHAT, CDR2 FQNNGV, per germline. Trimming cost V 6 bases and J 3 bases; bases outside gene matches: 5. This CDR3 comprises 14 residues. CDR3 coding DNA: TGTGCCAGCAGGCTAGTAGCGGGCTACAATGAGCAGTTCTTC. Residues: CASRLVAGYNEQFF.

The chain carries TRBV27 and TRBJ1-2; 7 nucleotides match TRBD1. The CDR3 sequence is 16 residues long. Germline V gives CDR1 MNHEY, CDR2 SMNVEV (reference sequence). Trimming cost V 6 bases and J 4 bases; bases outside gene matches: 14. The CDR3 sequence: CASSFAGTVAGYGYTF. DNA for the CDR3: TGTGCCAGCAGCTTTGCAGGGACAGTCGCGGGCTATGGCTACACCTTC.

The rearrangement links TRBV10-3 to TRBJ2-1; TRBD2 might be the D (6 bases). V gave up 10 bases and J gave up 9 bases, with 16 bases separating them. Germline values: CDR1 ENHRY, CDR2 SYGVKD. This CDR3 has 12 amino acids. This CDR3 is CATWNAGREQFF. Written as DNA, the CDR3 is TGTGCCACCTGGAACGCGGGACGTGAGCAGTTCTTC.

The V call is TRBV11-3, the J call TRBJ2-7, with TRBD1 as a possible D gene (5 bases). The V gene's germline CDR1 is SGHNT and CDR2 YENEEA. This CDR3 spans 13 amino acids. Trimming took off 1 base at V and 4 bases at J, with 8 bases between the two ends. DNA of the CDR3: TGTGCCAGCAGCTTAGTTAAGGGGTACGAGCAGTACTTC. Protein: CASSLVKGYEQYF.

This sequence joins TRBV30 and TRBJ2-3; 9 nucleotides match TRBD1. The CDR3 extends over 16 amino acids. Germline-derived CDR1 and CDR2 are GTSNPN and SVGIG (reference sequence). Trimming removed 2 bases from V and 3 bases from J; junction bases left unmatched: 9. The CDR3 region is CAWSRGAGQGTDTQYF. The CDR3 DNA sequence: TGTGCCTGGAGTAGGGGGGCGGGACAGGGTACAGATACGCAGTATTTT.

This chain uses TRBV7-6 with TRBJ2-7; a possible D gene is TRBD2 (6 bases). Germline V gene sequence: CDR1 SGHVS, CDR2 FNYEAQ. This CDR3 has 18 amino acids. The germline V and J ends were trimmed by 1 base and 0 bases, with 19 bases remaining between them. CDR3 sequence (DNA): TGTGCCAGCAGCTTAGGCGACCTTGGGGGGTCCCACTCCTACGAGCAGTACTTC. It is translated as CASSLGDLGGSHSYEQYF.